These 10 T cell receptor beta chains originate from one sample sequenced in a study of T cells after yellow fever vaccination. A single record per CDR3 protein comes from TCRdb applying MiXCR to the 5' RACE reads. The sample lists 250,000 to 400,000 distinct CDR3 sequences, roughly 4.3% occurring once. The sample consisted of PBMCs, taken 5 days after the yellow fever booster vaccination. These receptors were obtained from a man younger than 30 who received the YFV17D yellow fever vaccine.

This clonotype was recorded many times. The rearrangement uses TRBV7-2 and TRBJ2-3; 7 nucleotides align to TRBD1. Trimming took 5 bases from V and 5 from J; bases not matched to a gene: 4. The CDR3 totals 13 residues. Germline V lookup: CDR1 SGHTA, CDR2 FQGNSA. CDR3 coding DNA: TGTGCCAGCAGCAAAGGGGGCTTAGATACGCAGTATTTT. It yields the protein CASSKGGLDTQYF.

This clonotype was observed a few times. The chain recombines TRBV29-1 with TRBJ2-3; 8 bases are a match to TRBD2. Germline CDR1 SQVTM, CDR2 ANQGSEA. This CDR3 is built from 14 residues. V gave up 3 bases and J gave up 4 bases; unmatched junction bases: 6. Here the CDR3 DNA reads TGCAGCGTTGATGATTGGCGGGGGGCAGATACGCAGTATTTT. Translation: CSVDDWRGADTQYF.

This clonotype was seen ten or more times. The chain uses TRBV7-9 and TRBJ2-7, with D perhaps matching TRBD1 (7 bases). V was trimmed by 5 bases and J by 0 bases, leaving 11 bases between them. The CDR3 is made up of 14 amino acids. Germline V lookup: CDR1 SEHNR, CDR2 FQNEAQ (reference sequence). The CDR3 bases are TGTGCCAGCAGCCAGGGGGGCTACTCCTACGAGCAGTACTTC. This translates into CASSQGGYSYEQYF. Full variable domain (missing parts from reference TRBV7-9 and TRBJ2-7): DTGVSQNPRHKITKRGQNVTFRCDPISEHNRLYWYRQTLGQGPEFLTYFQNEAQLEKSRLLSDRFSAERPKGSFSTLEIQRTEQGDSAMYLCASSQGGYSYEQYFGPGTRLTVT.

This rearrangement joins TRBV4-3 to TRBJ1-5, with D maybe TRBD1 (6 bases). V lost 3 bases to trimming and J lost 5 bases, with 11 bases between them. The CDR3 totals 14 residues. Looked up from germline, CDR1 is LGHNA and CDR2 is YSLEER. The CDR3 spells CASSQETGYQPQHF. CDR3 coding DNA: TGCGCCAGCAGCCAGGAAACAGGGTATCAGCCCCAGCATTTT.

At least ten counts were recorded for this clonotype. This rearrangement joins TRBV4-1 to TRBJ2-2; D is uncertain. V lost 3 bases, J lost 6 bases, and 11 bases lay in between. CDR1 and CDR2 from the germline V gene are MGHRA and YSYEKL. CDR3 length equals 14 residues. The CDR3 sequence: CASSQYGMAGELFF. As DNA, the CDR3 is TGCGCCAGCAGCCAGTACGGAATGGCCGGGGAGCTGTTTTTT.

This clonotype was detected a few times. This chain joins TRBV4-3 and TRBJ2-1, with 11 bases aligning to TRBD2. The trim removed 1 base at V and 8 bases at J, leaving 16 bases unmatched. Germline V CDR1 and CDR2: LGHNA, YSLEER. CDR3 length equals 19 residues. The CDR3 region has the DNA TGCGCCAGCAGCCAAGCTGTAGTTGGTAGCGGGGGGGAGGGGGATGAGCAGTTCTTC. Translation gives CASSQAVVGSGGEGDEQFF.

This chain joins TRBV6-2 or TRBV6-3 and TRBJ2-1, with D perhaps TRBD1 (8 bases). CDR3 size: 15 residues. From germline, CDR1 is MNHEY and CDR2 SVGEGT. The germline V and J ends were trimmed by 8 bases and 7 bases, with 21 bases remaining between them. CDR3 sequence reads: CASLKPDRGGNEQFF. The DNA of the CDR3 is TGTGCCAGCCTGAAACCAGACAGGGGAGGGAATGAGCAGTTCTTC.

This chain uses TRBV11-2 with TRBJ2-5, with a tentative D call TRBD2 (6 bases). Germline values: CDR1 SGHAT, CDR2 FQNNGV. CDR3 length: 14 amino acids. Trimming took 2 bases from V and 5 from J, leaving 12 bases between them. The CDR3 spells CASSLLTRGETQYF. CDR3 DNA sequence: TGTGCCAGCAGCTTACTGACTAGAGGCGAGACCCAGTACTTC. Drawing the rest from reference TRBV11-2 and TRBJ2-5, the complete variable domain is EAGVAQSPRYKIIEKRQSVAFWCNPISGHATLYWYQQILGQGPKLLIQFQNNGVVDDSQLPKDRFSAERLKGVDSTLKIQPAKLEDSAVYLCASSLLTRGETQYFGPGTRLLVL.

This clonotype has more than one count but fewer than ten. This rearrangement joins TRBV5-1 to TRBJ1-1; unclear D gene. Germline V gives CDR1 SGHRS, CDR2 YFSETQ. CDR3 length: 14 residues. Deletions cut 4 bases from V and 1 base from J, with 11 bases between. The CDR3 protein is CASSRAGENTEAFF. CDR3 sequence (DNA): TGCGCCAGCAGCCGAGCCGGGGAGAACACTGAAGCTTTCTTT. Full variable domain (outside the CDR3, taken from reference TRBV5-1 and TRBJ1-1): KAGVTQTPRYLIKTRGQQVTLSCSPISGHRSVSWYQQTPGQGLQFLFEYFSETQRNKGNFPGRFSGRQFSNSRSEMNVSTLELGDSALYLCASSRAGENTEAFFGQGTRLTVV.

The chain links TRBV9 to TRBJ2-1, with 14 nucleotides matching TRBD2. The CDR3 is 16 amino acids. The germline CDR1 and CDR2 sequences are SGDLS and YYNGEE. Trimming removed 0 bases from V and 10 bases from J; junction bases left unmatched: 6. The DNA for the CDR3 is TGTGCCAGCAGCGTAGCTCGACTAGCGGGGGGGCGGGAGCAGTTCTTC. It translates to CASSVARLAGGREQFF.